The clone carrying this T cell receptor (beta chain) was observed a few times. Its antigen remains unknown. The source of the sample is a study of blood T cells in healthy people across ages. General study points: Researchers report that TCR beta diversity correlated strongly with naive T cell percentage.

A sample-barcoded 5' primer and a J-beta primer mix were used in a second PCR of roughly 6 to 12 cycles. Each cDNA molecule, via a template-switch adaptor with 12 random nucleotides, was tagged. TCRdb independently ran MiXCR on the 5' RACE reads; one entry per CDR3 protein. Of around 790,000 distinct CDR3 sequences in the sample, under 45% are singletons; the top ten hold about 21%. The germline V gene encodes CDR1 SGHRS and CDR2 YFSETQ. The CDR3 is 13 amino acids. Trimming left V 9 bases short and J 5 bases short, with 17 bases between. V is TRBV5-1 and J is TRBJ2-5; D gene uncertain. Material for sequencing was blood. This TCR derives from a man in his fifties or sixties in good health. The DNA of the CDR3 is TGCGCCACCCGAATTGGCCTCGGGGAGACCCAGTACTTC. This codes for CATRIGLGETQYF. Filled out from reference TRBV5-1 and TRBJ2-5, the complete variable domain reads KAGVTQTPRYLIKTRGQQVTLSCSPISGHRSVSWYQQTPGQGLQFLFEYFSETQRNKGNFPGRFSGRQFSNSRSEMNVSTLELGDSALYLCATRIGLGETQYFGPGTRLLVL.